What follows are 27 T cell receptor beta chains derived from one specimen sequenced in a study of monozygotic twins with cystic fibrosis. Data came from immunoSEQ multiplex PCR; TCRdb stores just in-frame clones and leaves some out. The repertoire includes roughly 35,000 clones, 84% of them detected once, and roughly 1.5% sits in the top ten. Source material: blood. These receptors were collected from a girl aged 2-10 years with cystic fibrosis.

The rearrangement joins TRBV25-1 to TRBJ2-3; 8 positions agree with TRBD2. Per the germline V gene, CDR1 is MGHDK and CDR2 is SYGVNS. V lost 8 bases to trimming and J lost 1 base; unmatched junction nucleotides: 2. The CDR3 has 13 amino acids. The CDR3: CASGAGGTDTQYF. CDR3 bases: TGTGCCAGCGGAGCGGGGGGCACAGATACGCAGTATTTT.

The chain employs TRBV4-2 and TRBJ1-3; D is possibly TRBD1 (6 bases). Germline loops: CDR1 LGHNA, CDR2 YNFKEQ. V lost 0 bases and J 5 bases, leaving 11 bases between the germline ends. This CDR3 has 15 amino acids. CDR3 protein: CASSQERGARNTIYF. The CDR3 DNA is TGTGCCAGCAGCCAAGAGAGGGGGGCTAGAAACACCATATATTTT.

The genes are TRBV15 and TRBJ2-5, with D perhaps TRBD1 (5 bases). The CDR3 is made up of 14 amino acids. Trimming pared 3 bases from V and 5 bases from J, leaving 13 bases between. Germline-derived CDR1 and CDR2 are LNHNV and YYDKDF (reference sequence). The CDR3 sequence is CATSSQGRWETQYF. The CDR3 bases are TGTGCCACCAGCAGCCAGGGCCGGTGGGAGACCCAGTACTTC.

The chain has TRBV4-1 and TRBJ1-4; no reliable D call. The CDR3 length is 15 residues. V gave up 0 bases and J gave up 4 bases, with 9 bases separating them. The germline V gene encodes CDR1 MGHRA and CDR2 YSYEKL. The CDR3 sequence is CASSQDSGYNEKLFF. The DNA of the CDR3 is TGCGCCAGCAGCCAAGATTCCGGGTATAATGAAAAACTGTTTTTT.

The rearrangement links TRBV6-6 to TRBJ2-5; D may be TRBD2 (5 bases). Trimming shortened V by 2 bases and J by 3 bases, and 10 bases separated the two germline ends. CDR1 and CDR2 from the germline V gene are MNHNY and SVGAGI (reference sequence). The CDR3 runs 14 residues. The CDR3 DNA reads TGTGCCAGCAGTTACGTGGGAGTAAAAGAGACCCAGTACTTC. Its protein is CASSYVGVKETQYF.

This clone occurred a few times. The chain combines TRBV5-1 with TRBJ2-7, with D possibly called TRBD1 or TRBD2 (5 bases each). There are 14 residues in the CDR3. The V gene lost 0 bases and the J gene lost 0 bases, with 7 bases spanning the gap. Per germline, CDR1 SGHRS and CDR2 YFSETQ. The CDR3 sequence is CASSLAGSSYEQYF. CDR3 sequence (DNA): TGCGCCAGCAGCTTGGCAGGGAGCTCCTACGAGCAGTACTTC. The full variable domain, rest sourced from reference TRBV5-1 and TRBJ2-7, is KAGVTQTPRYLIKTRGQQVTLSCSPISGHRSVSWYQQTPGQGLQFLFEYFSETQRNKGNFPGRFSGRQFSNSRSEMNVSTLELGDSALYLCASSLAGSSYEQYFGPGTRLTVT.

The chain recombines TRBV6-5 with TRBJ2-5; D ambiguous. The V and J ends lost 0 bases and 5 bases respectively, with 1 base between them. Germline assignment: CDR1 MNHEY and CDR2 SVGAGI. This CDR3 contains 11 residues. CDR3 coding DNA: TGTGCCAGCAGTTACTCGGAGACCCAGTACTTC. This translates into CASSYSETQYF.

This clone appeared a few times. The rearrangement joins TRBV7-7 to TRBJ2-7; 7 nucleotides agree with TRBD1. This CDR3 comprises 13 residues. V lost 1 base, J lost 3 bases, and 0 bases stayed unmatched. CDR1 SSHAT and CDR2 FNYEAQ come from the germline V gene (reference sequence). The CDR3 DNA reads as TGTGCCAGCAGCTTAGACAGGGGCTACGAGCAGTACTTC. Protein sequence: CASSLDRGYEQYF.

The chain combines TRBV9 with TRBJ2-3, with 11 nucleotides matching TRBD1. The CDR3 covers 16 residues. Germline CDR1 and CDR2: SGDLS and YYNGEE. V lost 0 bases, J lost 2 bases, and 2 bases stayed unmatched. The CDR3 spells CASSVAGQGATDTQYF. In DNA, the CDR3 is TGTGCCAGCAGCGTAGCTGGACAGGGGGCCACAGATACGCAGTATTTT.

The chain recombines TRBV7-2 with TRBJ2-7, with TRBD2 matching over 10 bases. The CDR3 consists of 14 residues. Germline V gives CDR1 SGHTA, CDR2 FQGNSA. Unmatched junction bases numbered 4, after V lost 3 bases and J lost 5 bases. The chain's CDR3 is CASSFLAGDHEQYF. The DNA for the CDR3 is TGTGCCAGCAGCTTCCTAGCGGGGGACCACGAGCAGTACTTC.

The chain employs TRBV10-3 and TRBJ1-5; D is uncertain. V dropped 2 bases and J dropped 5 bases, with 19 bases sitting between them. Germline V lookup: CDR1 ENHRY, CDR2 SYGVKD. This CDR3 contains 17 residues. This chain's CDR3 is CAISEAPKSRVYQPQHF. Written as DNA, the CDR3 is TGTGCCATCAGTGAGGCCCCCAAGAGTAGGGTATATCAGCCCCAGCATTTT.

The V gene is TRBV19, the J gene TRBJ1-4; D is unresolved. This CDR3 is 11 amino acids long. V lost 3 bases and J 5 bases, leaving 1 base between the germline ends. Germline assignment: CDR1 LNHDA and CDR2 SQIVND (reference sequence). CDR3: CASSMNEKLFF. CDR3 in DNA: TGTGCCAGTAGTATGAATGAAAAACTGTTTTTT.

This clone has a handful of counts. This chain links TRBV7-2 with TRBJ2-7, with D possibly matching TRBD1 (5 bases). The V gene lost 4 bases and the J gene lost 2 bases, with 15 bases spanning the gap. The CDR3 extends over 15 amino acids. The germline CDR1 and CDR2 sequences are SGHTA and FQGNSA. The CDR3 nucleotides are TGTGCCAGCAGCTCATACCCAGGGATAGCCTACGAGCAGTACTTC. Translation gives CASSSYPGIAYEQYF.

The gene calls are TRBV4-1 and TRBJ2-7, with 9 bases lining up with TRBD1. Germline-derived CDR1 and CDR2 are MGHRA and YSYEKL. CDR3 length equals 16 residues. The V gene end was trimmed by 1 base and the J gene end by 2 bases; junction bases not matched to a gene: 6. DNA of the CDR3: TGCGCCAGCAGCCAAGTACACGGGACAGGGCCCTACGAGCAGTACTTC. It codes for CASSQVHGTGPYEQYF.

This chain joins TRBV30 and TRBJ1-5; D ambiguous. The V and J ends lost 2 bases and 7 bases respectively, with 15 bases between them. This CDR3 is built from 14 residues. Germline V gene data show CDR1 as GTSNPN and CDR2 as SVGIG (reference sequence). CDR3 protein: CAWSSPLRLQPQHF. The CDR3 region has the DNA TGTGCCTGGAGTTCCCCCCTAAGGTTACAGCCCCAGCATTTT.

This clone was recorded a few times. The rearrangement joins TRBV7-6 to TRBJ2-1, with D perhaps assigned TRBD1 or TRBD2 (6 bases each). This CDR3 region has 16 residues. V was pared by 5 bases and J by 2 bases, with 16 bases between. CDR1 is SGHVS and CDR2 is FNYEAQ in the germline V gene. The CDR3: CASSPFGGGTYNEQFF. CDR3 coding DNA: TGTGCCAGCAGCCCCTTTGGAGGGGGGACCTACAATGAGCAGTTCTTC.

The chain couples TRBV9 to TRBJ2-3; D perhaps matches TRBD1 (6 bases). This CDR3 has 15 amino acids. The V gene lost 0 bases and the J gene lost 4 bases, with 12 bases spanning the gap. Germline CDR1 reads SGDLS; CDR2 reads YYNGEE. The CDR3 DNA sequence: TGTGCCAGCAGCGTAGAGAGGACAGTTTCAGATACGCAGTATTTT. Encoded protein: CASSVERTVSDTQYF.

This sequence joins TRBV2 and TRBJ2-7; 7 bases map to TRBD1. CDR3 size: 12 residues. Germline CDR1 and CDR2: SNHLY and FYNNEI. V dropped 7 bases and J dropped 9; count of bases not matched to a gene: 9. CDR3 sequence: CASIETGIGQYF. DNA for the CDR3: TGTGCCAGCATAGAGACAGGGATAGGGCAGTACTTC.

CDR3 DNA sequence: TGCGCCAGCAGCCAATACCCCGGTTACAATGAGCAGTTCTTC. Its translation: CASSQYPGYNEQFF. The chain is built from TRBV4-3 and TRBJ2-1, with D unclear. V was trimmed by 2 bases and J by 4 bases, leaving 9 bases between them. Germline CDR1 LGHNA, CDR2 YSLEER. This CDR3 has 14 residues.

The chain employs TRBV30 and TRBJ2-7; tentatively, D is TRBD1 (6 bases). The CDR3 consists of 12 residues. With 4 bases removed from V and 0 bases from J, the gap between germline ends came to 7 bases. CDR1 and CDR2 from the germline V gene are GTSNPN and SVGIG (reference sequence). The CDR3 reads CAWKTGSYEQYF. CDR3 sequence (DNA): TGTGCCTGGAAGACAGGCTCCTACGAGCAGTACTTC.

This clone showed up just once. V is TRBV10-2 and J is TRBJ1-2, with 8 bases identical to TRBD1. CDR3 length: 15 residues. The V gene's germline CDR1 is WSHSY and CDR2 SAAADI. Germline trimming cut 6 bases from V and 3 bases from J; bases unmatched to any gene: 9. CDR3 sequence (DNA): TGCGCCAGCAGGGGGACAGGAGCTAGTTACTATGGCTACACCTTC. Translation gives CASRGTGASYYGYTF.

This clone was counted a single time. This rearrangement joins TRBV18 to TRBJ2-2; D unclear. The CDR3 consists of 18 residues. The V and J ends lost 3 bases and 4 bases respectively, with 21 bases between them. The germline V gene encodes CDR1 KGHSH and CDR2 LQKENI. The CDR3 region has the DNA TGTGCCAGCTCACCTCTACCCGGGTCCCCCGGTGGCACCGGGGAGCTGTTTTTT. Translating it yields CASSPLPGSPGGTGELFF.

This chain links TRBV5-1 with TRBJ1-2; D is uncertain. Trimming cost V 0 bases and J 3 bases, with 9 bases left between them. From germline, CDR1 is SGHRS and CDR2 YFSETQ. The CDR3 loop spans 14 amino acids. The CDR3 loop reads CASSLGRSYYGYTF. In DNA, the CDR3 is TGCGCCAGCAGCTTGGGCAGGAGCTACTATGGCTACACCTTC.

This clone was counted between two and nine times. The gene calls are TRBV7-9 and TRBJ1-6; 10 positions match TRBD1. CDR1 and CDR2 from the germline V gene are SEHNR and FQNEAQ (reference sequence). The CDR3 runs to 15 residues. The ends lost 5 bases at V and 7 bases at J; junction bases unmatched: 5. CDR3 sequence reads: CASSPPGQGNSPLHF. CDR3 coding DNA: TGTGCCAGCAGCCCGCCGGGACAGGGGAATTCACCCCTCCACTTT. The entire variable domain, with the rest obtained from reference TRBV7-9 and TRBJ1-6, is as follows: DTGVSQNPRHKITKRGQNVTFRCDPISEHNRLYWYRQTLGQGPEFLTYFQNEAQLEKSRLLSDRFSAERPKGSFSTLEIQRTEQGDSAMYLCASSPPGQGNSPLHFGNGTRLTVT.

This chain links TRBV7-9 with TRBJ2-7, with D possibly matching TRBD1 (6 bases). Germline V gives CDR1 SEHNR, CDR2 FQNEAQ (reference sequence). The CDR3 extends over 17 amino acids. V was trimmed by 1 base and J by 0 bases, leaving 16 bases between them. CDR3 in amino acids: CASSLGYRAGPSYEQYF. The CDR3 bases are TGTGCCAGCAGCTTAGGCTACAGGGCAGGTCCCTCCTACGAGCAGTACTTC. The entire variable domain, with the rest obtained from reference TRBV7-9 and TRBJ2-7, is as follows: DTGVSQNPRHKITKRGQNVTFRCDPISEHNRLYWYRQTLGQGPEFLTYFQNEAQLEKSRLLSDRFSAERPKGSFSTLEIQRTEQGDSAMYLCASSLGYRAGPSYEQYFGPGTRLTVT.

The table lists this clone with a few counts. The rearrangement joins TRBV27 to TRBJ1-2; TRBD1 matches 9 bases. CDR1 MNHEY and CDR2 SMNVEV come from the germline V gene (reference sequence). The V segment lost 6 bases and the J segment 4 bases; nucleotides outside the gene matches: 9. The CDR3 extends over 15 amino acids. The CDR3 DNA reads as TGTGCCAGCAGGACAGGGACAGGGAACCTCTATGGCTACACCTTC. Amino acids: CASRTGTGNLYGYTF.

The table lists this clone with a few counts. The V gene is TRBV19, the J gene TRBJ2-7; D unclear. The CDR3 contains 15 residues. The germline V gene encodes CDR1 LNHDA and CDR2 SQIVND (reference sequence). The V end was cut by 3 bases, the J end by 0 bases, with 12 bases between. The CDR3 sequence is CASSIRHTSSYEQYF. CDR3 DNA: TGTGCCAGTAGTATTCGACATACGAGCTCCTACGAGCAGTACTTC.